These T cell receptor beta chains were read from a single sample in a study of blood T cells in healthy people across ages. In TCRdb, the 5' RACE reads were re-called with MiXCR into one record per CDR3 protein. There are about 1.5 million distinct CDR3 sequences in the sample; 35% to 45% occur only once, and about 4.1% lies in the top ten. Material: blood. The origin of the receptors is a woman aged 18-35 years in good health. CDR3s include the opening cysteine and the closing phenylalanine or tryptophan. Clone size appears in some rows only: once, few, many, or a class for an expanded clone.

>TRBJ1-1|.|TRBV29-1
CSVGRYTEAFF
>TRBJ1-5|.|TRBV15
CATSRGGGYSNQPQHF
>TRBJ2-1|many|TRBV27
CASKKSGLSSGGDNEQFF
>TRBJ1-2|.|TRBV7-9
CASSAPLWTGVNYGYTF
>TRBJ2-1|many|TRBV20-1
CSARDWEAYNEQFF
>TRBJ2-5|.|TRBV20-1
CSARAGTLQGGQYF
>TRBJ1-6|.|TRBV7-2
CASSLAGTGSNSPLHF
>TRBJ2-2|once|TRBV27
CASSPDRGGGELFF
>TRBJ2-5|.|TRBV6-2/TRBV6-3
CASSSLLYRSQETQYF
>TRBJ1-2|.|TRBV15
CATSRLDSYNGYTF
>TRBJ2-7|.|TRBV11-2
CASSLGSGGNYEQYF
>TRBJ2-7|.|TRBV16
CASSIRDYEQYF
>TRBJ2-1|.|TRBV28
CASSFGRRSYNEQFF
>.|once|TRBV20-1
CSAGRLAGVYEQYF
>TRBJ1-5|.|TRBV29-1
CSVAPGLNQPQHF
>TRBJ2-5|few|TRBV4-1
CASSQDSSGRMETQYF
>TRBJ1-6|once|TRBV4-3
CASSPVRDSYNSPLHF
>TRBJ1-2|.|TRBV2
CASGQAPRSNYGYTF
>TRBJ2-7|.|TRBV6-2/TRBV6-3
CASRSEGSVTYEQYF
>TRBJ1-4|.|TRBV18
CASSPPGLGTNEKLFF
>TRBJ2-7|many|TRBV3-1
CASSQAEAGGYEQYF
>TRBJ1-2|.|TRBV15
CATSREAGTGYGYTF
>TRBJ1-5|.|TRBV12-5
CASGRGQSNQPQHF
>TRBJ2-1|.|TRBV15
CATSRDLAGKGEQFF